This T cell receptor beta chain is drawn from a study of OX40 agonist ivuxolimab in advanced cancers. Study-wide background: Patients receiving dose escalation had hepatocellular carcinoma, melanoma, renal cell or head and neck cancer. Patients were roughly 81% male with ages about 23 to 79, mean about 60.

A single count supports this clone. Produced via immunoSEQ multiplex PCR; TCRdb's table is partial and in-frame only. The sample carries roughly 59,000 clones, around 81% recorded once. This clonotype was obtained from an adult with an advanced solid tumor such as melanoma, head and neck, liver or kidney cancer. The sequenced sample was CD4+ or CD8+ T cells sorted from blood, obtained in a trial of the OX40 agonist ivuxolimab.

In DNA, the CDR3 is TGTGCCAGTACCGGGGAAAACTATGGCTACACCTTC. Protein sequence: CASTGENYGYTF. The chain has TRBV19 and TRBJ1-2, with unresolved D. Germline V gene data show CDR1 as LNHDA and CDR2 as SQIVND (reference sequence). Trimming cost V 7 bases and J 2 bases, with 8 bases left between them. This CDR3 region has 12 residues.